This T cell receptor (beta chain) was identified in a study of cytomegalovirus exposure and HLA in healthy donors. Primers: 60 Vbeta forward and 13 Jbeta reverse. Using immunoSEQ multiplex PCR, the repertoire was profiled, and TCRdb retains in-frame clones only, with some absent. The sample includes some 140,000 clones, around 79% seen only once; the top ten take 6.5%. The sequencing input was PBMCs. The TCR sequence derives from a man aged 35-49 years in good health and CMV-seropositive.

The CDR3 DNA reads TGTGCCAGCAGTCCCGACGGGTACGAGCAGTACTTC. It encodes CASSPDGYEQYF. The rearrangement joins TRBV11-1 to TRBJ2-5, with D uncertain. Near its end, the DNA agrees better with TRBJ2-7, so the J call may be wrong. The CDR3 contains 12 residues. Germline assignment: CDR1 SGHAT and CDR2 FQDESV (reference sequence).